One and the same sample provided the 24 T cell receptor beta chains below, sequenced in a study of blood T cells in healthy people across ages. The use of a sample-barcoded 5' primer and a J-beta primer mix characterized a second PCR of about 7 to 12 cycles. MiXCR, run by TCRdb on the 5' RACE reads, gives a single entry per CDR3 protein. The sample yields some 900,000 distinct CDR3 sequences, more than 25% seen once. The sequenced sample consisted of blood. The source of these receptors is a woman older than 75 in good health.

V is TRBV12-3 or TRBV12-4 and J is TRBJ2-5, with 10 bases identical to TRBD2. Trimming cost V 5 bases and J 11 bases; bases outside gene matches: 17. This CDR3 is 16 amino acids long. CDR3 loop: CASSPPRAGGPGEQYF. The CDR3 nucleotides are TGTGCCAGCAGTCCCCCACGAGCGGGGGGGCCGGGTGAGCAGTACTTC.

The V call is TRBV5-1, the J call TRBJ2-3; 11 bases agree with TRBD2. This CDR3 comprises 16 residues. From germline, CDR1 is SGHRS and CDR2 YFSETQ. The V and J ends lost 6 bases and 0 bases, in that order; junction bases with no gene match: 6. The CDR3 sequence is CASTTSGATSTDTQYF. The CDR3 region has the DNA TGCGCCAGCACGACTAGCGGGGCGACTAGCACAGATACGCAGTATTTT.

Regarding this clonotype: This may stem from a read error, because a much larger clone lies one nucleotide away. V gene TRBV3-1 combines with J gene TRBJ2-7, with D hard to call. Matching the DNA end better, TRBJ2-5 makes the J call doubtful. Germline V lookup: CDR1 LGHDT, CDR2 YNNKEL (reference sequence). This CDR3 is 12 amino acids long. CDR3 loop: CASSQVRKTQYF. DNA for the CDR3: TGTGCCAGCAGCCAGGTTAGGAAGACCCAGTACTTC.

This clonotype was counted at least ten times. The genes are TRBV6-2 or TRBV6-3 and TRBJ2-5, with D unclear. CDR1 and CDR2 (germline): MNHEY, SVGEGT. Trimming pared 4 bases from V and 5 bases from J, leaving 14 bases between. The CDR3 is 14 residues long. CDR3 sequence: CASSLWWERETQYF. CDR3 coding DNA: TGTGCCAGCAGTTTATGGTGGGAAAGGGAGACCCAGTACTTC.

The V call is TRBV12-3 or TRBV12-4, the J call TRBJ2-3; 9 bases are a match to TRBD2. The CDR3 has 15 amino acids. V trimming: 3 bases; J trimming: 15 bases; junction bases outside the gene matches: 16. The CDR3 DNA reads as TGTGCCAGCAGTTTCACGCGGGGGGGGACAGATACGGAATATTTT. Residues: CASSFTRGGTDTEYF.

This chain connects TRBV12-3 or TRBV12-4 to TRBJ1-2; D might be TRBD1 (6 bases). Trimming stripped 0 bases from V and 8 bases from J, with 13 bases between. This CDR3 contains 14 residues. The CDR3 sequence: CASSLAGGGRGYTF. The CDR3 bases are TGTGCCAGCAGTTTAGCGGGGGGCGGTCGGGGCTACACCTTC.

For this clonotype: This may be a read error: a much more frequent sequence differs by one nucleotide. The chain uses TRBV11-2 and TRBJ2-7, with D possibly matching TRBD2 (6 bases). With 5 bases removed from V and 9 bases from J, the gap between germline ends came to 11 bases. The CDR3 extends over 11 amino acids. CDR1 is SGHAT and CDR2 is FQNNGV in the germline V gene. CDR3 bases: TGTGCCAGCAGCACCATGGGGGGGCAGTACTTC. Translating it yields CASSTMGGQYF.

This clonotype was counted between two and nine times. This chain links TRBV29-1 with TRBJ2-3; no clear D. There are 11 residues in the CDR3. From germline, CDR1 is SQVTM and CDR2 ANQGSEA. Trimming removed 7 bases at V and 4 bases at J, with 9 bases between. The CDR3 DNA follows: TGCAGCGCGGCGGATGCAGATACGCAGTATTTT. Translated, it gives CSAADADTQYF.

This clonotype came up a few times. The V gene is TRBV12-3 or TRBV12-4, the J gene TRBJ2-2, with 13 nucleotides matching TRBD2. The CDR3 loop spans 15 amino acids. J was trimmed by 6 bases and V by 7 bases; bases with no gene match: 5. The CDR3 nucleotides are TGTGCCAGCATCCCGGGGACTAGCGGGGCCGGGGAGCTGTTTTTT. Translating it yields CASIPGTSGAGELFF.

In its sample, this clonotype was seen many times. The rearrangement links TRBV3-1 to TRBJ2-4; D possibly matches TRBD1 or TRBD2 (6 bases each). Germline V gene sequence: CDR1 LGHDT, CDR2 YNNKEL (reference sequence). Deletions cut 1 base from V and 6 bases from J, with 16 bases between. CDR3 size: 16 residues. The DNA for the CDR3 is TGTGCCAGCAGCCAAGGATCCACAGGAGGGGGAAACATTCAGTACTTC. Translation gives CASSQGSTGGGNIQYF.

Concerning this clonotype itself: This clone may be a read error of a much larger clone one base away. The CDR3: CATSTRGPGWEETRYF. The CDR3 region has the DNA TGTGCCACCAGCACTCGAGGCCCGGGGTGGGAGGAGACCCGGTACTTC. The rearrangement joins TRBV15 to TRBJ2-5; D is possibly TRBD2 (6 bases). The CDR3 is 16 amino acids. The germline gives CDR1 LNHNV, CDR2 YYDKDF (reference sequence).

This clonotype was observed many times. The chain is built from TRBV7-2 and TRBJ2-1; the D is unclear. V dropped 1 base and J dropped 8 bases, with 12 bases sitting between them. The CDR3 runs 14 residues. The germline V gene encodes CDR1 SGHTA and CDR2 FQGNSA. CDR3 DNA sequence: TGTGCCAGCAGCTTAGACACTATAAAGGATGAGCAGTTCTTC. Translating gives CASSLDTIKDEQFF.

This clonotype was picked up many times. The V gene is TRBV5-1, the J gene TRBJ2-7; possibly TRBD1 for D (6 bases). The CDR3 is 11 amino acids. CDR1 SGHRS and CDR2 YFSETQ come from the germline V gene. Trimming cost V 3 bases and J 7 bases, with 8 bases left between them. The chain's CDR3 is CASSWGQEQYF. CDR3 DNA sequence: TGCGCCAGCAGCTGGGGACAAGAGCAGTACTTC.

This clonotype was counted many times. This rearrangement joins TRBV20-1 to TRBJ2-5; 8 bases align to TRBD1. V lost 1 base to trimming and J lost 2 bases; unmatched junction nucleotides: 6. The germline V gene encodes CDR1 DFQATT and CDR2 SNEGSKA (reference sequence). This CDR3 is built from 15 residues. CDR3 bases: TGCAGTGCTAGAGTTTCTAGACAGGGGCAAGAGACCCAGTACTTC. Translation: CSARVSRQGQETQYF.

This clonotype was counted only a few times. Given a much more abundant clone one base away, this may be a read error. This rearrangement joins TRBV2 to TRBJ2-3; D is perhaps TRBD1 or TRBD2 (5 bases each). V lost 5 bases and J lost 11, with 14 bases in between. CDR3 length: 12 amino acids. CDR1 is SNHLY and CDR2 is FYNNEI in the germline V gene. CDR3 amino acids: CASSRDRGRQYF. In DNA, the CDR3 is TGTGCCAGCAGTAGGGACCGGGGAAGGCAGTATTTT.

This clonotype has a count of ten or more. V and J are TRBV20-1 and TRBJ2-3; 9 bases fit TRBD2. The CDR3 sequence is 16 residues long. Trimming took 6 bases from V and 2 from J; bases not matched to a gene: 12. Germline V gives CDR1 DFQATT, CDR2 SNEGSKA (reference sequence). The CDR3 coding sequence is TGCAGTGCCCTCCCCCCCAGCGGGGGGTTCACAGATACGCAGTATTTT. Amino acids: CSALPPSGGFTDTQYF.

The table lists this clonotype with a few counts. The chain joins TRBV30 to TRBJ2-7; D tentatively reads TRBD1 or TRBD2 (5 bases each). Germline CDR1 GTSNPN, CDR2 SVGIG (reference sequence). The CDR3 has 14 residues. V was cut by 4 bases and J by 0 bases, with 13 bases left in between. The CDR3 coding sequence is TGTGCCTGGATGAATGGGGGAAGCTCCTACGAGCAGTACTTC. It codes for CAWMNGGSSYEQYF. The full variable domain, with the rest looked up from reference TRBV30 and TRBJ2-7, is SQTIHQWPATLVQPVGSPLSLECTVEGTSNPNLYWYRQAAGRGLQLLFYSVGIGQISSEVPQNLSASRPQDRQFILSSKKLLLSDSGFYLCAWMNGGSSYEQYFGPGTRLTVT.

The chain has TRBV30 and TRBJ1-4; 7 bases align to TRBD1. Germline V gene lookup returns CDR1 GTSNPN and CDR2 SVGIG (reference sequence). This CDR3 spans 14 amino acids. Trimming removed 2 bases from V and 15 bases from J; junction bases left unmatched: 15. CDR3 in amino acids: CAWSTGTDDTRMFF. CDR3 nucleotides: TGTGCCTGGAGTACCGGGACAGATGATACTCGAATGTTTTTT. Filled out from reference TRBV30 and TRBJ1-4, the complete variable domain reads SQTIHQWPATLVQPVGSPLSLECTVEGTSNPNLYWYRQAAGRGLQLLFYSVGIGQISSEVPQNLSASRPQDRQFILSSKKLLLSDSGFYLCAWSTGTDDTRMFFGSGTQLSVL.

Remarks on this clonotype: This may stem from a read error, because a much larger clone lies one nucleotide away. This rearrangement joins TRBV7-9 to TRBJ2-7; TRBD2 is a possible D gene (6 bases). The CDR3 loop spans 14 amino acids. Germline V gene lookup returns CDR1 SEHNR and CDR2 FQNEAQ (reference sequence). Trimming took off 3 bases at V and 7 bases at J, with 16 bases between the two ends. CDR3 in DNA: TGTGCCAGCAGCTTGTCGGACGGGGGAAATGAGCAGTACTTC. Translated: CASSLSDGGNEQYF.

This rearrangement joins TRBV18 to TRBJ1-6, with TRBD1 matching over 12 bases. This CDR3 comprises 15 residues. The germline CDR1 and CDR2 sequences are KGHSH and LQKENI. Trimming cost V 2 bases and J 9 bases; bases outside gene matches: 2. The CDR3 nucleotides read TGTGCCAGCTCACCAGGGACAGGGGGCAGTTCACCCCTCCACTTT. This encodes CASSPGTGGSSPLHF.

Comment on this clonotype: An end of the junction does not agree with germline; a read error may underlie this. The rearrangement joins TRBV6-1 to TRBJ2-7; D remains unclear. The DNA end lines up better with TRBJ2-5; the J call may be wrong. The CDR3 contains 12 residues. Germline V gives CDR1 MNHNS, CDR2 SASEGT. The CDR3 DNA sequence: TGTACCAGCAGTAATCCTGTGGAGACCCAGTACTTC. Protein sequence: CTSSNPVETQYF.

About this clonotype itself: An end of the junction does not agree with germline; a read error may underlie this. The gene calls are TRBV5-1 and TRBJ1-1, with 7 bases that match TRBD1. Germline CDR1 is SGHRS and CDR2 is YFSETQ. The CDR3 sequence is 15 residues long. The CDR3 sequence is CANSLEDRKNTEAFF. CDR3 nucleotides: TGCGCCAACAGCTTGGAGGACAGGAAGAACACTGAAGCTTTCTTT. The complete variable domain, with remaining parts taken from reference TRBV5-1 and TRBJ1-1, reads KAGVTQTPRYLIKTRGQQVTLSCSPISGHRSVSWYQQTPGQGLQFLFEYFSETQRNKGNFPGRFSGRQFSNSRSEMNVSTLELGDSALYLCANSLEDRKNTEAFFGQGTRLTVV.

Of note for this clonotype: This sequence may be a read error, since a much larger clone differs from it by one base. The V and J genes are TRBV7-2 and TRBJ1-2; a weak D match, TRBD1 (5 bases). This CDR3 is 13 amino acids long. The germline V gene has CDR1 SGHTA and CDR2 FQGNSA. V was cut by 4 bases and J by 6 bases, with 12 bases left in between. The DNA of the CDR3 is TGTGCCAGCAGCTCGAACGGGGGGGATGGCTACACCTTC. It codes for CASSSNGGDGYTF.

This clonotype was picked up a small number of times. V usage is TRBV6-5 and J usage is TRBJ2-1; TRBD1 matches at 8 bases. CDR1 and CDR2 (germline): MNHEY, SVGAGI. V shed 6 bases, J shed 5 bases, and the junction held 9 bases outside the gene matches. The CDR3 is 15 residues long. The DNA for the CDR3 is TGTGCCAGCAGAATCGACAGGGGAGCCCACAATGAGCAGTTCTTC. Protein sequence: CASRIDRGAHNEQFF.